Listed below are T cell receptor beta chains from one sample, sequenced in a study of vaccination and CD4 T cells after COVID-19. TCRdb re-called the PCR reads with MiXCR, one entry per CDR3 protein. The data hold about 14,000 distinct CDR3 sequences, with 30% to 35% observed a single time. The antigens for these receptors are not known. Material: CD4+ T cells from blood, cultured in vitro, obtained after SARS-CoV-2 vaccination. Every receptor here comes from a human donor who had recovered from COVID-19. Both conserved end residues are part of each CDR3. Each record gives: CDR3 protein, J gene, clone size, V gene, CDR3 length. Size tells how often a clone was seen (once, few, many) or the class of an expanded clone, and some rows leave it out.

CDR3: CASSGPDRGGTDTQYF
J: TRBJ2-3
size: few
V: TRBV27
length: 16

CDR3: CASSPNGQGWDQPQHF
J: TRBJ1-5
size: .
V: TRBV6-1
length: 16

CDR3: CAISVGLTNTEAFF
J: TRBJ1-1
size: .
V: TRBV10-3
length: 14

CDR3: CATSVTGTTNTGELFF
J: TRBJ2-2
size: .
V: TRBV24-1
length: 16

CDR3: CASSPARGHGYTF
J: TRBJ1-2
size: few
V: TRBV6-1
length: 13

CDR3: CASSSRDETQYF
J: TRBJ2-5
size: few
V: TRBV27
length: 12

CDR3: CASSDRPNYNEQFF
J: TRBJ2-1
size: .
V: TRBV2
length: 14

CDR3: CASSPRVANQPQHF
J: TRBJ1-5
size: .
V: TRBV2
length: 14

CDR3: CASSFALSEKLFF
J: TRBJ1-4
size: .
V: TRBV7-9
length: 13

CDR3: CASSESFYWTSQFF
J: TRBJ2-1
size: .
V: TRBV10-1
length: 14

CDR3: CASRGGRTLTQYF
J: TRBJ2-3
size: few
V: TRBV19
length: 13

CDR3: CSRLQGTKNIQYF
J: TRBJ2-4
size: .
V: TRBV20-1
length: 13